The 25 T cell receptor beta chains given below trace back to one sample, sequenced in a study of OX40 agonist ivuxolimab in advanced cancers. The table came from immunoSEQ multiplex PCR; TCRdb's copy has only in-frame clones and leaves some out. The repertoire has about 46,000 clones, 88% of them found once; the top ten carry approximately 52%. Sample: CD4+ or CD8+ T cells sorted from blood, taken in a trial of the OX40 agonist ivuxolimab. Receptors originate from an adult with an advanced solid tumor such as melanoma, head and neck, liver or kidney cancer.

The chain joins TRBV27 to TRBJ2-3, with TRBD1 identical over 9 bases. The CDR3 has 16 residues. The V and J ends lost 4 bases and 4 bases, in that order; junction bases with no gene match: 9. Germline loops: CDR1 MNHEY, CDR2 SMNVEV (reference sequence). CDR3 residues: CASSSVTGGMADTQYF. DNA of the CDR3: TGTGCCAGCAGTTCAGTAACAGGGGGCATGGCAGATACGCAGTATTTT.

V is TRBV5-1 and J is TRBJ2-7; the D gene is possibly TRBD2 (6 bases). Per germline, CDR1 SGHRS and CDR2 YFSETQ. The CDR3 consists of 16 residues. Deletions cut 0 bases from V and 1 base from J, with 14 bases between. In DNA, the CDR3 is TGCGCCAGCAGCTTGGCCCCGGGACTTCCATCCTACGAGCAGTACTTC. Protein: CASSLAPGLPSYEQYF.

The chain recombines TRBV10-3 with TRBJ1-1, with 7 bases identical to TRBD1. CDR3 length equals 16 residues. CDR1 and CDR2 (germline): ENHRY, SYGVKD. With 5 bases clipped from V and 3 bases from J, the junction kept 12 bases outside the gene matches. In DNA, the CDR3 is TGTGCCATCAGTAGACAGGGAAGTAGGGAGGACACTGAAGCTTTCTTT. Its protein is CAISRQGSREDTEAFF.

This rearrangement joins TRBV4-3 to TRBJ1-3; D not resolved. The CDR3 covers 18 residues. V was pared by 0 bases and J by 1 base, with 16 bases between. Germline-derived CDR1 and CDR2 are LGHNA and YSLEER. The CDR3 loop reads CASSQDAPQYLSGNTIYF. CDR3 nucleotides: TGCGCCAGCAGCCAAGACGCCCCCCAGTATCTTTCTGGAAACACCATATATTTT.

The chain recombines TRBV14 with TRBJ2-7; 7 bases are shared with TRBD2. With 2 bases clipped from V and 5 bases from J, the junction kept 6 bases outside the gene matches. CDR1 SGHDN and CDR2 FVKESK come from the germline V gene. The length of the CDR3 is 14 residues. CDR3 DNA: TGTGCCAGCAGCCAAACGGGAGGATTCCACGAGCAGTACTTC. The encoded protein is CASSQTGGFHEQYF.

The CDR3: CASSWKESSYNEQFF. The CDR3 DNA sequence: TGTGCCAGCAGCTGGAAGGAGAGCTCCTACAATGAGCAGTTCTTC. The rearrangement uses TRBV11-3 and TRBJ2-1; D is ambiguous. V lost 4 bases and J lost 0, with 10 bases in between. The CDR3 has 15 amino acids. Germline values: CDR1 SGHNT, CDR2 YENEEA.

V usage is TRBV6-5 and J usage is TRBJ2-7; TRBD1 agrees at 7 bases. The CDR3 consists of 13 residues. Trimming took 10 bases from V and 1 from J; bases not matched to a gene: 7. Germline CDR1 is MNHEY and CDR2 is SVGAGI. The CDR3 loop is CAIGTEKSYEQYF. CDR3 in DNA: TGTGCCATAGGGACAGAAAAGTCCTACGAGCAGTACTTC.

J is TRBJ2-7 and V is TRBV27, with TRBD2 identical over 7 bases. CDR1 and CDR2 (germline): MNHEY, SMNVEV (reference sequence). The junction had 4 bases not matched to a gene; V was cut back by 6 bases and J by 2 bases. CDR3 length equals 13 residues. The CDR3 region has the DNA TGTGCCAGCAGGTTAGCGGGCACCTACGAGCAGTACTTC. Translating it yields CASRLAGTYEQYF.

The chain carries TRBV4-1 and TRBJ2-1; D could derive from TRBD1 or TRBD2 (5 bases each). This CDR3 is built from 18 residues. Between the trimmed V and J ends, which lost 1 base and 4 bases, there was a span of 20 bases. CDR1 MGHRA and CDR2 YSYEKL come from the germline V gene. CDR3 DNA sequence: TGCGCCAGCAGCCAAGTGCCCCCCTTCCTAGCAGGGTACAATGAGCAGTTCTTC. Translation: CASSQVPPFLAGYNEQFF.

This clone has just one count. The rearrangement uses TRBV6-6 and TRBJ2-1; D is possibly TRBD1 (5 bases). Trimming removed 5 bases from V and 5 bases from J, with 13 bases in between. The germline CDR1 and CDR2 sequences are MNHNY and SVGAGI (reference sequence). This CDR3 has 14 amino acids. The CDR3 loop reads CASSQGAANNEQFF. The CDR3 nucleotides are TGTGCCAGCAGTCAAGGGGCAGCGAACAATGAGCAGTTCTTC.

This chain links TRBV5-5 with TRBJ1-1; 7 bases agree with TRBD1. Germline V gene sequence: CDR1 SGHKS, CDR2 YYEKEE (reference sequence). The CDR3 has 12 amino acids. Trimming took 5 bases from V and 4 from J; bases not matched to a gene: 2. CDR3 in DNA: TGTGCCAGCAGTTGGGACAGCACTGAAGCTTTCTTT. Its protein is CASSWDSTEAFF.

This chain uses TRBV5-1 with TRBJ2-2, with TRBD1 as a possible D gene (6 bases). This CDR3 comprises 15 residues. Germline CDR1 SGHRS, CDR2 YFSETQ. V was shortened by 5 bases and J by 2 bases, with 13 bases between the two germline ends. CDR3 nucleotide sequence: TGCGCCAGCAGGGTTCCGGGACACAACACCGGGGAGCTGTTTTTT. Protein: CASRVPGHNTGELFF.

V gene TRBV30 combines with J gene TRBJ2-7, with D maybe TRBD1 (5 bases). CDR1 and CDR2 from the germline V gene are GTSNPN and SVGIG (reference sequence). This CDR3 spans 16 amino acids. V was cut by 3 bases and J by 5 bases, with 23 bases left in between. CDR3 region: CAWSIISEDKANEQYF. In DNA form, the CDR3 reads TGTGCCTGGAGCATTATCTCCGAGGACAAGGCGAACGAGCAGTACTTC.

V is TRBV11-2 and J is TRBJ2-5; TRBD2 matches at 8 bases. Germline lookup yields CDR1 SGHAT and CDR2 FQNNGV. The junction had 3 bases not matched to a gene; V was cut back by 4 bases and J by 2 bases. The CDR3 loop spans 14 amino acids. In nucleotides, the CDR3 is TGTGCCAGCAGCTCGGGACTAGTACAAGAGACCCAGTACTTC. It encodes CASSSGLVQETQYF.

J is TRBJ2-7 and V is TRBV14; D is possibly TRBD2 (5 bases). Deletions cut 3 bases from V and 9 bases from J, with 12 bases between. This CDR3 spans 12 amino acids. The V gene's germline CDR1 is SGHDN and CDR2 FVKESK. The CDR3 DNA reads as TGTGCCAGCAGCCAGACGGACTCGTTGCAGTACTTC. Amino acid sequence: CASSQTDSLQYF.

V gene TRBV7-9 combines with J gene TRBJ2-5; 9 bases agree with TRBD1. Germline loops: CDR1 SEHNR, CDR2 FQNEAQ (reference sequence). This CDR3 is built from 15 residues. The V segment lost 4 bases and the J segment 3 bases; nucleotides outside the gene matches: 6. CDR3 bases: TGTGCCAGCAGCTCCGGGACAGGGTTTAAAGAGACCCAGTACTTC. Protein: CASSSGTGFKETQYF.

The genes are TRBV5-6 and TRBJ2-2, with D tentatively TRBD2 (5 bases). The V gene's germline CDR1 is SGHDT and CDR2 YYEEEE. The CDR3 sequence is 16 residues long. V was pared by 2 bases and J by 3 bases, with 14 bases between. The CDR3 bases are TGTGCCAGCAGCTTCAAACTAGACTGGGACACCGGGGAGCTGTTTTTT. As protein: CASSFKLDWDTGELFF. Full variable domain (missing parts from reference TRBV5-6 and TRBJ2-2): DAGVTQSPTHLIKTRGQQVTLRCSPKSGHDTVSWYQQALGQGPQFIFQYYEEEERQRGNFPDRFSGHQFPNYSSELNVNALLLGDSALYLCASSFKLDWDTGELFFGEGSRLTVL.

This chain connects TRBV2 to TRBJ2-1; 8 nucleotides align to TRBD2. With V trimmed by 7 bases and J by 3 bases, 8 bases remained unmatched. Germline V gene lookup returns CDR1 SNHLY and CDR2 FYNNEI. CDR3 size: 15 residues. The CDR3, as DNA: TGTGCCAGCAAGGGCCTAGCGGGTTACTACAATGAGCAGTTCTTC. This encodes CASKGLAGYYNEQFF.

The V call is TRBV10-2, the J call TRBJ2-7; 7 nucleotides match TRBD1. V shed 2 bases and J 3 bases; nucleotides not matched to a gene: 13. Germline values: CDR1 WSHSY, CDR2 SAAADI. This CDR3 spans 17 amino acids. The CDR3 spells CASSERLAVTGYYEQYF. As DNA, the CDR3 is TGCGCCAGCAGTGAGAGGCTAGCAGTGACAGGGTACTACGAGCAGTACTTC.

This chain joins TRBV6-1 and TRBJ1-2; D is perhaps TRBD1 (6 bases). V was pared by 1 base and J by 1 base, with 19 bases between. This CDR3 has 18 residues. CDR1 is MNHNS and CDR2 is SASEGT in the germline V gene. The CDR3 protein is CASSEVPNRDKYNYGYTF. In DNA, the CDR3 is TGTGCCAGCAGTGAAGTACCCAACCGGGACAAATATAACTATGGCTACACCTTC.

This chain links TRBV27 with TRBJ2-2; D remains ambiguous. This CDR3 has 13 residues. Trimming cost V 2 bases and J 3 bases, with 4 bases left between them. Germline V gene lookup returns CDR1 MNHEY and CDR2 SMNVEV (reference sequence). CDR3 sequence (DNA): TGTGCCAGCAGTTTAATCTACACCGGGGAGCTGTTTTTT. It yields the protein CASSLIYTGELFF.

The chain couples TRBV7-9 to TRBJ1-5, with D unresolved. Germline CDR1 and CDR2: SEHNR and FQNEAQ (reference sequence). The V gene lost 2 bases and the J gene lost 3 bases, with 5 bases spanning the gap. This CDR3 comprises 13 residues. The CDR3 DNA sequence: TGTGCCAGCAGCTTATCGGACAATCAGCCCCAGCATTTT. This translates into CASSLSDNQPQHF.

The V gene is TRBV30, the J gene TRBJ2-5; tentative D call: TRBD2 (7 bases). Germline CDR1 GTSNPN, CDR2 SVGIG (reference sequence). The CDR3 totals 13 residues. Deletions cut 5 bases from V and 5 bases from J, with 15 bases between. CDR3 loop: CAWGVRGGETQYF. The CDR3 coding sequence is TGTGCCTGGGGGGTGAGGGGGGGGGAGACCCAGTACTTC.

This chain connects TRBV2 to TRBJ2-5; 7 bases map to TRBD2. The J segment lost 5 bases and the V segment lost 2 bases, leaving 11 bases of the junction unmatched. This CDR3 has 16 amino acids. Germline CDR1 reads SNHLY; CDR2 reads FYNNEI. The CDR3 spells CASSEWGRLAGETQYF. The CDR3 DNA reads TGTGCCAGCAGTGAATGGGGGAGACTAGCCGGGGAGACCCAGTACTTC.

This sequence joins TRBV5-1 and TRBJ2-2; no clear D. V was shortened by 0 bases and J by 5 bases, with 17 bases between the two germline ends. The V gene's germline CDR1 is SGHRS and CDR2 YFSETQ. The CDR3 has 17 amino acids. CDR3 sequence (DNA): TGCGCCAGCAGCTTGGCCTTCACAGTGGGAAGGACCGGGGAGCTGTTTTTT. Amino acids: CASSLAFTVGRTGELFF.